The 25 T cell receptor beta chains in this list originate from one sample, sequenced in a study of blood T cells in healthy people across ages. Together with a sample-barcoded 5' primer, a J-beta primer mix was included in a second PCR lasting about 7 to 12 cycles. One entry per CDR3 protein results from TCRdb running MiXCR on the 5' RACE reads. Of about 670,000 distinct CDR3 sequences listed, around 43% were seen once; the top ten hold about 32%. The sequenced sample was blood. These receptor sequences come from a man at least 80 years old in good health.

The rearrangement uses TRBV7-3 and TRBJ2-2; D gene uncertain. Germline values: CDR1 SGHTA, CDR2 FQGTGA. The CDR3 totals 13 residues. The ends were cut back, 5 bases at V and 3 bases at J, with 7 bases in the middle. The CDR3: CASSVDDTGELFF. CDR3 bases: TGTGCCAGCAGCGTAGACGACACCGGGGAGCTGTTTTTT.

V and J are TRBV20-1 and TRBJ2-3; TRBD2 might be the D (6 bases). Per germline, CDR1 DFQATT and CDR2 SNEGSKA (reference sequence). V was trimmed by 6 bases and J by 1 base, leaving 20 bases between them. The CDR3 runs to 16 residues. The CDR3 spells CSAAPPGEVGTDTQYF. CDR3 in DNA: TGCAGTGCAGCCCCCCCCGGGGAGGTTGGCACAGATACGCAGTATTTT.

CDR3 protein: CASKTSGLARGETQYF. The CDR3 DNA reads TGTGCCAGCAAAACTAGCGGGTTAGCCCGGGGGGAGACCCAGTACTTC. The chain employs TRBV6-1 and TRBJ2-5; TRBD2 matches 9 bases. Unmatched junction bases numbered 14, after V lost 7 bases and J lost 5 bases. Germline V gene lookup returns CDR1 MNHNS and CDR2 SASEGT. This CDR3 comprises 16 residues.

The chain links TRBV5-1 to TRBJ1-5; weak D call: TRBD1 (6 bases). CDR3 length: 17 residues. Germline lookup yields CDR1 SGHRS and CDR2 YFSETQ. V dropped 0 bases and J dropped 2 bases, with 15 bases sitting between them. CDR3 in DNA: TGCGCCAGCAGCTTGGGACCCACAGGGAATGGCAATCAGCCCCAGCATTTT. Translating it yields CASSLGPTGNGNQPQHF.

CDR3: CASSQEGEATYGYTF. For the CDR3, the DNA is TGCGCCAGCAGCCAAGAAGGGGAAGCGACCTATGGCTACACCTTC. This chain connects TRBV4-3 to TRBJ1-2, with a tentative D call TRBD1 (5 bases). This CDR3 is built from 15 residues. Germline CDR1 and CDR2: LGHNA and YSLEER. Trimming took off 0 bases at V and 4 bases at J, with 12 bases between the two ends.

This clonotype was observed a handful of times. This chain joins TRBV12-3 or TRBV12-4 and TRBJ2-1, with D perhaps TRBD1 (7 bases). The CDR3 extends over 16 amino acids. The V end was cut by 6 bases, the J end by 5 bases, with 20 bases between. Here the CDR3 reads CASRPGLGTANNEQFF. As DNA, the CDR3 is TGTGCCAGCAGACCGGGACTCGGGACAGCAAACAATGAGCAGTTCTTC.

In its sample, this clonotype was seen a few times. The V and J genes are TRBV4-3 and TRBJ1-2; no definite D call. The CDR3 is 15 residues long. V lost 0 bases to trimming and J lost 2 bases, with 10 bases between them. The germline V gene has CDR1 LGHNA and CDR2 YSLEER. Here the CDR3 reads CASSQDRPGNYGYTF. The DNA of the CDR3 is TGCGCCAGCAGCCAAGATCGTCCAGGAAACTATGGCTACACCTTC.

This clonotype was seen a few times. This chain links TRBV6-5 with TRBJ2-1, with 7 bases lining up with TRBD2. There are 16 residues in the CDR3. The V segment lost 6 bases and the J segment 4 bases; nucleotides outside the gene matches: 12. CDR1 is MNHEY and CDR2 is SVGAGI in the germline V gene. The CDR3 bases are TGTGCCAGCAGGCCAAACCGGGACTACCTTTACAATGAGCAGTTCTTC. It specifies CASRPNRDYLYNEQFF.

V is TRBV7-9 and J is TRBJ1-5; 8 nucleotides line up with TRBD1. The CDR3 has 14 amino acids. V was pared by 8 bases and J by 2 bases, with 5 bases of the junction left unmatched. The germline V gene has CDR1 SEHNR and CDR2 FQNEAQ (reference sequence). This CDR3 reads CASGRGQGNQPQHF. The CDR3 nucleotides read TGTGCCAGCGGAAGGGGACAGGGCAATCAGCCCCAGCATTTT.

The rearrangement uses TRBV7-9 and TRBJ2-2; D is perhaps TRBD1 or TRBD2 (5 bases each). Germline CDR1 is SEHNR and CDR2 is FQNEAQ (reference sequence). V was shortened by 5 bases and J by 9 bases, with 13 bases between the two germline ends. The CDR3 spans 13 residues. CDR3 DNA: TGTGCCAGCAGCCCTACCGGGGACCGGGAGCTGTTTTTT. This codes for CASSPTGDRELFF.

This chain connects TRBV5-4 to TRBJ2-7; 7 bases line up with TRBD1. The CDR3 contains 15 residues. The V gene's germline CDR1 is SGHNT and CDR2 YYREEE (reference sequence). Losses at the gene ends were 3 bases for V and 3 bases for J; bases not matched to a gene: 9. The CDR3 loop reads CASSSNSRDSYEQYF. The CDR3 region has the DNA TGTGCCAGCAGCTCCAACTCCCGGGACAGCTACGAGCAGTACTTC.

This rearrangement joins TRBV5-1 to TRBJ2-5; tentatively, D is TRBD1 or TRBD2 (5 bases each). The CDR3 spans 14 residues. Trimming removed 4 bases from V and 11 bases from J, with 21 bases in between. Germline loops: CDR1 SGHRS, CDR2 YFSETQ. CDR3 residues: CASSPGTYLAEQYF. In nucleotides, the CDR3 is TGCGCCAGCAGCCCGGGGACCTATCTCGCGGAGCAGTACTTC.

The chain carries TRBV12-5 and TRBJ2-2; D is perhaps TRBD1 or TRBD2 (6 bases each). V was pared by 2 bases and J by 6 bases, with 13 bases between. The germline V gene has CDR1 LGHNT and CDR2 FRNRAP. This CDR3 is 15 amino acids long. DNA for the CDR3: TGTGCTAGTGGTTTGAACTTCGGGGGCTCCGGGGAGCTGTTTTTT. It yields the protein CASGLNFGGSGELFF. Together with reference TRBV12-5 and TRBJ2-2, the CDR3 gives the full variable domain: DARVTQTPRHKVTEMGQEVTMRCQPILGHNTVFWYRQTMMQGLELLAYFRNRAPLDDSGMPKDRFSAEMPDATLATLKIQPSEPRDSAVYFCASGLNFGGSGELFFGEGSRLTVL.

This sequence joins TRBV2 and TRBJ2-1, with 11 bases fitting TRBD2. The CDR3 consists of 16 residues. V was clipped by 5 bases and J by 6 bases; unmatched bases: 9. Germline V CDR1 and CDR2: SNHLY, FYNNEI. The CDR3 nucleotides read TGTGCCAGCAGTCCCGAGGGGACTAGCGGATCCAATGAGCAGTTCTTC. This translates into CASSPEGTSGSNEQFF. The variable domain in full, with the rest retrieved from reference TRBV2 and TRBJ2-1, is EPEVTQTPSHQVTQMGQEVILRCVPISNHLYFYWYRQILGQKVEFLVSFYNNEISEKSEIFDDQFSVERPDGSNFTLKIRSTKLEDSAMYFCASSPEGTSGSNEQFFGPGTRLTVL.

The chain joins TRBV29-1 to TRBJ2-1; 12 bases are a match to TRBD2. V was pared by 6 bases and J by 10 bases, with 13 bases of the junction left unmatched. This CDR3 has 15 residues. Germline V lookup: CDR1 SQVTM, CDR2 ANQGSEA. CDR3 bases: TGCAGCGTGGGCGTACTAGCGGGAGGTTCCTACGAGCAGTTCTTC. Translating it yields CSVGVLAGGSYEQFF.

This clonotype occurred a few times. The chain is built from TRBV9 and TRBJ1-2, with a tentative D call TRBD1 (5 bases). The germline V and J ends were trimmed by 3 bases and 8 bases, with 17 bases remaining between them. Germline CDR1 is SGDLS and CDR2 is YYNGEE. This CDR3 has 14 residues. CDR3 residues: CASSGLGDSRGYTF. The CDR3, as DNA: TGTGCCAGCAGCGGGTTGGGGGATTCCCGGGGCTACACCTTC. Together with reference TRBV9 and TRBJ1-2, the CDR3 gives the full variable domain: DSGVTQTPKHLITATGQRVTLRCSPRSGDLSVYWYQQSLDQGLQFLIQYYNGEERAKGNILERFSAQQFPDLHSELNLSSLELGDSALYFCASSGLGDSRGYTFGSGTRLTVV.

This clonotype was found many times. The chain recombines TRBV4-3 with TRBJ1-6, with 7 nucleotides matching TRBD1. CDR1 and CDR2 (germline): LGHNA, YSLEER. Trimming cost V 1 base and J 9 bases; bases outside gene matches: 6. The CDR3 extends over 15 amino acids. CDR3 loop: CASSQVWGQPSPLHF. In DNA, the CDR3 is TGCGCCAGCAGCCAAGTTTGGGGACAGCCTTCACCCCTCCACTTT.

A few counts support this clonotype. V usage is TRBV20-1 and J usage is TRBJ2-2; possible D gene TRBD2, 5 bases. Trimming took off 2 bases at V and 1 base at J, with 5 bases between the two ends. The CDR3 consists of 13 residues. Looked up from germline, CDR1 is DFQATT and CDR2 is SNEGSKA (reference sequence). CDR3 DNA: TGCAGTGCTAGACGGGAGAACACCGGGGAGCTGTTTTTT. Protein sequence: CSARRENTGELFF.

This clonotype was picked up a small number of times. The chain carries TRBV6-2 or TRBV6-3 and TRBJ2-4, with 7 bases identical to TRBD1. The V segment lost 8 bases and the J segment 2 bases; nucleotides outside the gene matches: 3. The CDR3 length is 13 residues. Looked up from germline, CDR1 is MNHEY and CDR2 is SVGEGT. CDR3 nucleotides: TGTGCCAGCGACAGGGATCCCAAAAACATTCAGTACTTC. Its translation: CASDRDPKNIQYF.

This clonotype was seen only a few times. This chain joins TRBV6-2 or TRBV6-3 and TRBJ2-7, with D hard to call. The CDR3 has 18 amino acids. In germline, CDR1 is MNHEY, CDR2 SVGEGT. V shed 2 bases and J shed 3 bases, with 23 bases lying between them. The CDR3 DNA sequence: TGTGCCAGCAGTTACCGAACGGGCACCATCAAGGCCCTCTACGAGCAGTACTTC. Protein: CASSYRTGTIKALYEQYF.

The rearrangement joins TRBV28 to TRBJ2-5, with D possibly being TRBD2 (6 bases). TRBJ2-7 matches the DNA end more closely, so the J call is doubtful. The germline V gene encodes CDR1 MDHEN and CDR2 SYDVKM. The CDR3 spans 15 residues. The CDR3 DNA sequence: TGTGCCAGCAGTTTATCGTATAGCGGAGTATACGAGCAGTACTTC. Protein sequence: CASSLSYSGVYEQYF.

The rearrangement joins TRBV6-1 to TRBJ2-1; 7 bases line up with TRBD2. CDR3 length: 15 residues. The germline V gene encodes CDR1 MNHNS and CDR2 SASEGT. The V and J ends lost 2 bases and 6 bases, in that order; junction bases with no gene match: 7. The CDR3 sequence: CASSETSVVGNEQFF. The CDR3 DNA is TGTGCCAGCAGTGAAACTAGCGTTGTCGGCAATGAGCAGTTCTTC.

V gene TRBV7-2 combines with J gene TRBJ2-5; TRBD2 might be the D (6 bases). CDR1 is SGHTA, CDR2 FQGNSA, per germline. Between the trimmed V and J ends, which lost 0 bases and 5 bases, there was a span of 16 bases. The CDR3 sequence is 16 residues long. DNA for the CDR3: TGTGCCAGCAGCTTAGCCGCCCGGAGGGGTCAGGAGACCCAGTACTTC. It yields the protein CASSLAARRGQETQYF.

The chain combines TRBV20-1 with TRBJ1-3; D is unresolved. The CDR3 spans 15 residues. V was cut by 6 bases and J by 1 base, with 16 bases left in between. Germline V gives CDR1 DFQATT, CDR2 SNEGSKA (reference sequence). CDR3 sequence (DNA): TGCAGTGCAACCAGTGTAATTATGTCTGGAAACACCATATATTTT. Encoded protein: CSATSVIMSGNTIYF.

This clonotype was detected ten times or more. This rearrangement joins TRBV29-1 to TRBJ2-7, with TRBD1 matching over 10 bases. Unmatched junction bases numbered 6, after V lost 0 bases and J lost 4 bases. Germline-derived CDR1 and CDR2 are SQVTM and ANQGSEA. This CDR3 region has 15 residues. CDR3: CSVEDEGTGVYEQYF. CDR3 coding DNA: TGCAGCGTTGAAGATGAGGGGACAGGGGTGTACGAGCAGTACTTC.